The rows below give T cell receptor beta chains drawn from one sample of a study of T cells in Graves' hyperthyroidism and ophthalmopathy. TCRdb reprocessed the multiplex PCR reads with MiXCR, giving one entry per CDR3 protein. The table shows around 200,000 distinct CDR3 sequences, with approximately 17% occurring only once. The source material was blood. The receptors come from a woman aged 50 to 60 with Graves' hyperthyroidism. CDR3s include the opening cysteine and the closing phenylalanine or tryptophan. The D gene is left open where the match is weak. Rows may omit the clone size; those that give it use once, few, many or a size class.

clone size	D gene	J gene	V gene	CDR3 DNA	CDR3 protein
many	TRBD1	TRBJ1-2	TRBV3-1	TGTGCCAGCAGCACATCCGGATGGACAGGTGGCTATGGCTACACCTTC	CASSTSGWTGGYGYTF
-	TRBD1	TRBJ2-7	TRBV7-2	TGTGCCAGCCTTTCCGGGACAGGGGCCTACGAGCAGTACTTC	CASLSGTGAYEQYF
many	TRBD1	TRBJ1-5	TRBV6-1	TGTGCCAGCAGTGAGGGGGACAGGAATCAGCCCCAGCATTTT	CASSEGDRNQPQHF
many	TRBD1	TRBJ1-6	TRBV6-1	TGTGCCAGCAGCCTTACGGGACAGAAAAATTCACCCCTCCACTTT	CASSLTGQKNSPLHF
few	TRBD1	TRBJ2-7	TRBV20-1	TGCAGTGCTAGATCTGGGAGGACAGGGGGAACCTACGAGCAGTACTTC	CSARSGRTGGTYEQYF
once	-	TRBJ2-2	TRBV20-1	TGCAGTGCCCAAATAACAGTGTTGGCCGGGGAGCTGTTTTTT	CSAQITVLAGELFF
many	-	TRBJ1-6	TRBV7-2	TGTGCCAGCAGCTTAGAATCTTATTCACCCCTCCACTTT	CASSLESYSPLHF
-	-	TRBJ1-4	TRBV12-3/TRBV12-4	TGTGCCAGCAGTTGGAGTAATGAAAAACTGTTTTTT	CASSWSNEKLFF
-	TRBD1	TRBJ2-5	TRBV6-9	TGTGCCAGCAGTTCAGGGGGCGGAAAGACCCAGTACTTC	CASSSGGGKTQYF
few	-	TRBJ1-1	TRBV6-1	TGTGCCAGCACCCCACCGGGGCAGAGAAACACTGAAGCTTTCTTT	CASTPPGQRNTEAFF
many	-	TRBJ2-1	TRBV19	TGTGCCAGTAGTCTGGTAGCGAGACCCTACAATGAGCAGTTCTTC	CASSLVARPYNEQFF
many	TRBD2	TRBJ2-1	TRBV20-1	TGCAGTGCTAGCGGGGGGGCTGAAGAGCAGTTCTTC	CSASGGAEEQFF
many	-	TRBJ1-4	TRBV28	TGTGCCAGCAGTACCCGACGGACGTTTAATGAAAAACTGTTTTTT	CASSTRRTFNEKLFF
many	TRBD2	TRBJ2-5	TRBV10-2	TGCGCCAGCAGTGAGCTTCCTGGGACTACCCAAGAGACCCAGTACTTC	CASSELPGTTQETQYF
many	-	TRBJ1-5	TRBV7-2	TGTGCCAGCAGCTTGGGTATTCAGCCCCAGCATTTT	CASSLGIQPQHF
many	-	TRBJ1-2	TRBV28	TGTGCCAGCACCTTCCAAAAGTTCACTTATAACTATGGCTACACCTTC	CASTFQKFTYNYGYTF
many	-	TRBJ2-7	TRBV19	TGTGCCAGTAGTATAGGCTACTCTTCGGCCGACGAGCAGTACTTC	CASSIGYSSADEQYF
few	TRBD1	TRBJ1-3	TRBV18	TGTGCCAGCTCACCTTCAGGACAGGGGAATTCTGGAAACACCATATATTTT	CASSPSGQGNSGNTIYF
many	-	TRBJ1-1	TRBV18	TGTGCCAGCTCACCGGCTGAAGCTTTCTTT	CASSPAEAFF
many	TRBD1	TRBJ1-1	TRBV4-2	TGTGCCAGCAGCCCTTCCATGGGACAGGGGCGCTCAGCGGCTTTCTTT	CASSPSMGQGRSAAFF
many	-	TRBJ2-3	TRBV28	TGTGCCAGCAGTTTCCCCCAGAGCACAGATACGCAGTATTTT	CASSFPQSTDTQYF
many	TRBD2	TRBJ2-1	TRBV11-2	TGTGCCAGCAGCTTAGACCCGGGGGGGGATGAGCAGTTCTTC	CASSLDPGGDEQFF
-	-	TRBJ2-7	TRBV2	TGTGCCAGCAGTGAGTGGCCGGGAGCCGCCTACGAGCAGTACTTC	CASSEWPGAAYEQYF
many	-	TRBJ2-1	TRBV29-1	TGCAGCACGTTGGCTCTGGGAGACCGCGGTGAGCAGTTCTTC	CSTLALGDRGEQFF
many	TRBD1	TRBJ1-6	TRBV3-1	TGTGCCAGCAGCCCCAACAGGGGGCTGAATTCACCCCTCCACTTT	CASSPNRGLNSPLHF
few	-	TRBJ1-2	TRBV14	TGTGCCAGCAGCCAAGAAGGGATGGCGGGGGGCCCAAACTATGGCTACACCTTC	CASSQEGMAGGPNYGYTF
-	TRBD1	TRBJ1-2	TRBV20-1	TGCAGTGCTAGAACTCGATCGACAGGGAACTATGGCTACACCTTC	CSARTRSTGNYGYTF
many	TRBD2	TRBJ2-5	TRBV6-1	TGTGCCAGCACCCGGGGGGGGGAGACCCAGTACTTC	CASTRGGETQYF
many	TRBD1	TRBJ1-1	TRBV3-1	TGTGCCAGCAGCCGGCAGGGGGATAACACTGAAGCTTTCTTT	CASSRQGDNTEAFF
few	-	TRBJ1-6	TRBV6-5	TGTGCCAGCAGTTACTCGCCGGCAGTTTATAATTCACCCCTCCACTTT	CASSYSPAVYNSPLHF
-	-	TRBJ1-1	TRBV27	TGTGCCAGCAGTTCAATGACGATGAACACTGAAGCTTTCTTT	CASSSMTMNTEAFF
-	TRBD1	TRBJ1-4	TRBV6-1	TGTGCCAGCCGGGGGACAGGAGGGGGATTTAATGAAAAACTGTTTTTT	CASRGTGGGFNEKLFF
once	-	TRBJ2-7	TRBV7-9	TGTGGCAGCAGCTTAGATGGGGGCCCCTACGAGCAGTACTTC	CGSSLDGGPYEQYF
many	-	TRBJ2-3	TRBV5-1	TGCGCCAGCAGCTTGTCATCAGGGGTAAGGACAGATACGCAGTATTTT	CASSLSSGVRTDTQYF
many	-	TRBJ1-1	TRBV7-2	TGTGCCAGCAGCTTTTCGAACACTGAAGCTTTCTTT	CASSFSNTEAFF
-	-	TRBJ1-6	TRBV2	TGTGCCAGCAGTCAAAAGAGCTCCTATAATTCACCCCTCCACTTT	CASSQKSSYNSPLHF
many	TRBD2	TRBJ2-1	TRBV10-3	TGTGCCATCAGTCACGGGGGGACCTCCTACAATGAGCAGTTCTTC	CAISHGGTSYNEQFF
-	TRBD2	TRBJ2-5	TRBV5-1	TGCGCCAGCAGCCGTCTCCCTACTAGCGGGGGGGAGACCCAGTACTTC	CASSRLPTSGGETQYF
many	TRBD1	TRBJ2-1	TRBV6-1	TGTGCCAGCAGTCGGGACAGAAACAATGAGCAGTTCTTC	CASSRDRNNEQFF
many	-	TRBJ1-2	TRBV27	TGTGCCAGCAGTAACAGGGCGCCTAACTATGGCTACACCTTC	CASSNRAPNYGYTF
many	-	TRBJ2-5	TRBV3-1	TGTGCCAGCAGCACCCCGCGGGACTCGGGGGAGACCCAGTACTTC	CASSTPRDSGETQYF
many	TRBD1	TRBJ1-1	TRBV5-6	TGTGCCAGCAGCTTGGGGACAGGTGCGGGGGCTTTCTTT	CASSLGTGAGAFF
few	-	TRBJ2-7	TRBV3-1	TGTGCCAGCAGCGACCGGGCCGAGCAGTACTTC	CASSDRAEQYF
-	TRBD2	TRBJ2-3	TRBV12-3/TRBV12-4	TGTGCCAGCAGTTTCGCCGGGACTAGTCAGACAGATACGCAGTATTTT	CASSFAGTSQTDTQYF
many	-	TRBJ1-1	TRBV5-1	TGCGCCAGCAGCTTGGAAGGGGGGGCGAACACTGAAGCTTTCTTT	CASSLEGGANTEAFF
many	-	TRBJ1-2	TRBV6-1	TGTGCCAGCAGACAGAACTATGGCTACACCTTC	CASRQNYGYTF
many	TRBD1	TRBJ1-4	TRBV6-1	TGTGCCAGCAGTGAATTGGGAGCCGGGACAGAGCTTGCAACTAATGAAAAACTGTTTTTT	CASSELGAGTELATNEKLFF
many	-	TRBJ1-6	TRBV19	TGTGCCAGTAGTCCCTTGAGGCGGGGGCGTATTAATCATTCACCCCTCCACTTT	CASSPLRRGRINHSPLHF
many	-	TRBJ2-5	TRBV6-2/TRBV6-3	TGTGCCAGCAGTTATGGTTTCGGACAGGGAGGGACCTCCCAGTACTTC	CASSYGFGQGGTSQYF
many	TRBD2	TRBJ2-1	TRBV12-3/TRBV12-4	TGTGCCAGCAGTTTCCCCGGGACTAACAATGAGCAGTTCTTC	CASSFPGTNNEQFF
-	TRBD2	TRBJ2-7	TRBV9	TGTGCCAGCAGCGTAGAACTAGCGGGAGCCGAGCAGTACTTC	CASSVELAGAEQYF
-	TRBD1	TRBJ1-3	TRBV4-1	TGCGCCAGCAGCCACCCCGACAGGGCTGGAAACACCATATATTTT	CASSHPDRAGNTIYF
few	TRBD1	TRBJ1-2	TRBV19	TGTGCCAGTAGTATGATGGGGGTCACTAAAGCGGGACAGACTATAGGTGGCTACACCTTC	CASSMMGVTKAGQTIGGYTF